This T cell receptor (beta chain) was recorded in a study of T cell clones after liver transplantation (dated 2019 in TCRdb). With respect to the entire study: Samples were obtained from ITN030ST, a randomized trial in which withdrawal of immunosuppression was attempted within 2 years of liver transplantation. Donor-reactive T cell clones were identified by TCRbeta sequencing after a pre-transplant mixed lymphocyte reaction and then tracked in post-transplant blood. As an antigen-independent comparator for donor-reactive sequences, third party-reactive TCRbeta sequences were also identified from pre-transplant MLRs. Three of the eight recipients were HCV-positive; the others were transplanted for non-autoimmune, non-viral indications. Subjects received no induction therapy and standard immunosuppression until randomization at 12-24 months post-transplant. To count as tolerant, a recipient had to stay completely off immunosuppression for at least one year without liver enzymes climbing beyond twice the upper limit of normal. Blood samples were collected pre-transplant, then pre-randomization ahead of withdrawal, and finally post-randomization once withdrawal had either been completed or failed. A cohort of 8 liver transplant recipients was studied, of whom 3 were classified as tolerant and 5 as non-tolerant. Study-level results and caveats: In most of the 8 subjects, regardless of tolerance or HCV status, circulating donor-reactive CD4 TCRbeta sequences dropped significantly post-transplant. The conclusions were considered preliminary, being limited by small, heterogeneous patient numbers and non-standardized post-transplant time points. In a couple of subjects, low numbers of available donor cells limited the measurable donor-reactive repertoire. When repertoire turnover was taken into account, detection of donor-reactive sequences was significantly reduced in 7 of 8 subjects for CD4 and in 8 of 8 subjects for CD8. Donor-reactive sequences declined more than third party-reactive ones, suggesting partial antigen-specific deletion unrelated to withdrawal success. Since no allograft tissue specimens were available, donor-reactive T cells may have migrated into the graft instead of being deleted.

High-throughput TCRbeta CDR3 sequencing of frozen genomic DNA was performed by immunoSEQ, with PCR amplification, mapping, bias correction and internal controls included. Regarding the original processing steps: Productive rearrangements were retained, and unique TCRbeta sequences were defined by the CDR3 nucleotide sequence together with the V and J gene. Donor-reactive sequences required at least 5-fold expansion in CFSE-low cells versus unstimulated pre-transplant cells and at least 0.01% frequency. Minimum frequency thresholds were set for each subject based on the unstimulated sample with the lowest template count, ensuring at least 90% detection power. Repertoire turnover was measured by Jensen-Shannon divergence between the top 1000 TCRbeta sequences post- and pre-transplant. Two-sided Fisher's exact tests were used to test for changes in the detection of donor-reactive sequences. Sourced from immuneACCESS, this table was stored by TCRdb with only in-frame sequences that have V and J called. A share of the clones is absent; for the studies checked, an unresolved V gene accounts for under half, and the remainder has no known explanation. Clone size and V and J calls were adopted from that table, with D and trimming inferred from the DNA. The sample has about 45,000 clones on record, about 86% of them singletons. The ten largest clones represent 2% to 3% of the sample.

The CDR3, from cysteine to phenylalanine, totals 15 residues. The retained sequence is limited to the CDR3, 45 bases, with the frame set at the first base. The germline V gene provides CDR1 SGHTA and CDR2 FQGNSA. V is pared back by 1 base and J by 3 bases, with 12 bases lying between the germline termini. Thawed unstimulated PBMCs were stained for CD3, CD4 and CD8 and FACS-sorted into CD3+CD4+ and CD3+CD8+ populations. Each of the 8 studied subjects was randomized to immunosuppression withdrawal. Genomic DNA was isolated with the Qiagen DNeasy Blood and Tissue Kit. A word on this clone: There is no known antigen for this receptor. Base qualities were left out, and no much larger clone turns up one base away.

The sequence was obtained from a human patient who received a liver transplant. Following transplantation, T cells from the graft donor may be among those present. The sequence is built from TRBV7-2 and TRBJ2-5, with no reliable assignment of the D segment. Sequences were derived from CD4+ T cells from blood, sampled 24 months after liver transplant. The sequenced DNA: TGTGCCAGCAGCTTAGATCTGGGTAAGAAAGAGACCCAGTACTTC. This encodes CASSLDLGKKETQYF.